The next 21 T cell receptor beta chains were all read from a single sample in a study of blood T cells in healthy people across ages. A sample-barcoded 5' primer and a J-beta primer mix were used in a second PCR of about 6 to 12 cycles. Via MiXCR, TCRdb re-called the 5' RACE reads, giving one row per CDR3 protein. The data hold hundreds of thousands of distinct CDR3 sequences, with 27% observed a single time. Sequencing used blood. These receptors came from a woman in her 70s in good health.

The table lists this clonotype with a few counts. The chain has TRBV7-3 and TRBJ2-5; D is uncertain. This CDR3 region has 13 residues. The V end was cut by 10 bases, the J end by 6 bases, with 18 bases between. Germline values: CDR1 SGHTA, CDR2 FQGTGA. The CDR3 spells CATSPDKAQTQYF. For the CDR3, the DNA is TGTGCCACTTCACCGGATAAAGCGCAGACCCAGTACTTC.

There are a few counts of this clonotype. V and J are TRBV4-1 and TRBJ1-1; D unresolved. CDR1 and CDR2 from the germline V gene are MGHRA and YSYEKL. V was shortened by 0 bases and J by 1 base, with 12 bases between the two germline ends. This CDR3 is 16 amino acids long. The CDR3 sequence: CASSQDPPLKNTEAFF. CDR3 DNA: TGCGCCAGCAGCCAAGATCCACCCCTCAAGAACACTGAAGCTTTCTTT.

This chain connects TRBV9 to TRBJ2-7; D is perhaps TRBD2 (6 bases). CDR3 length: 15 residues. Germline CDR1 is SGDLS and CDR2 is YYNGEE. Between the trimmed V and J ends, which lost 2 bases and 3 bases, there was a span of 15 bases. The CDR3 reads CASSVSGEYGYEQYF. The CDR3 DNA sequence: TGTGCCAGCAGCGTCTCGGGAGAGTACGGCTACGAGCAGTACTTC.

The V call is TRBV11-2, the J call TRBJ1-3; D uncertain. This CDR3 comprises 15 residues. CDR1 is SGHAT, CDR2 FQNNGV, per germline. The V end was cut by 3 bases, the J end by 2 bases, with 11 bases between. CDR3 sequence (DNA): TGTGCCAGCAGCTTTGGTCGGGAAGCTGGAAACACCATATATTTT. It specifies CASSFGREAGNTIYF.

The chain combines TRBV20-1 with TRBJ2-7; 11 bases line up with TRBD2. Germline V lookup: CDR1 DFQATT, CDR2 SNEGSKA (reference sequence). There are 16 residues in the CDR3. Unmatched junction bases numbered 10, after V lost 2 bases and J lost 4 bases. The CDR3 is CSARRLAGGTQYEQYF. The CDR3 coding sequence is TGCAGTGCTAGACGGCTAGCGGGAGGCACACAGTACGAGCAGTACTTC.

The chain is built from TRBV7-3 and TRBJ1-6; TRBD1 agrees at 9 bases. The CDR3 is 16 amino acids. The germline gives CDR1 SGHTA, CDR2 FQGTGA. Losses at the gene ends were 1 base for V and 9 bases for J; bases not matched to a gene: 7. CDR3 in amino acids: CASSLRGQGGSSPLHF. CDR3 in DNA: TGTGCCAGCAGCTTAAGGGGACAGGGTGGTAGTTCACCCCTCCACTTT. Full variable domain (remainder filled in from reference TRBV7-3 and TRBJ1-6): GAGVSQTPSNKVTEKGKYVELRCDPISGHTALYWYRQSLGQGPEFLIYFQGTGAADDSGLPNDRFFAVRPEGSVSTLKIQRTERGDSAVYLCASSLRGQGGSSPLHFGNGTRLTVT.

V and J are TRBV10-3 and TRBJ2-5; TRBD2 matches 13 bases. The J call may be incorrect, as the DNA end agrees better with TRBJ2-1. The CDR3 covers 14 residues. CDR1 and CDR2 (germline): ENHRY, SYGVKD. In DNA form, the CDR3 reads TGTGCCATCAGAGGACTAGCGGGAGTCAATGAGCAGTTCTTC. It encodes CAIRGLAGVNEQFF.

This clonotype was found a few times. The gene calls are TRBV4-1 and TRBJ2-5; D is perhaps TRBD2 (5 bases). The last part of the DNA fits TRBJ2-1 better; the J call may be wrong. The CDR3 contains 15 residues. CDR1 is MGHRA and CDR2 is YSYEKL in the germline V gene. The CDR3 spells CASSLVGLAGNEQFF. The CDR3 bases are TGCGCCAGCAGCCTTGTAGGGCTAGCCGGCAATGAGCAGTTCTTC.

A few counts support this clonotype. The chain carries TRBV18 and TRBJ2-2; 8 bases match TRBD2. The CDR3 is made up of 18 amino acids. V was clipped by 3 bases and J by 1 base; unmatched bases: 10. CDR1 and CDR2 (germline): KGHSH, LQKENI. DNA of the CDR3: TGTGCCAGCTCACCTTCGGGAGGGAGTTCAGTGAACACCGGGGAGCTGTTTTTT. It codes for CASSPSGGSSVNTGELFF. Supplemented by reference TRBV18 and TRBJ2-2, the full variable domain reads NAGVMQNPRHLVRRRGQEARLRCSPMKGHSHVYWYRQLPEEGLKFMVYLQKENIIDESGMPKERFSAEFPKEGPSILRIQQVVRGDSAAYFCASSPSGGSSVNTGELFFGEGSRLTVL.

V usage is TRBV12-3 or TRBV12-4 and J usage is TRBJ2-7, with TRBD2 identical over 11 bases. This CDR3 is 15 amino acids long. With 7 bases clipped from V and 3 bases from J, the junction kept 8 bases outside the gene matches. The CDR3: CASTRTSGSFYEQYF. CDR3 coding DNA: TGTGCCAGCACCCGCACTAGCGGGAGTTTCTACGAGCAGTACTTC.

V is TRBV4-1 and J is TRBJ2-5; D is possibly TRBD1 or TRBD2 (5 bases each). The DNA end favors TRBJ2-1, so the J call may be wrong. The CDR3 sequence is 15 residues long. CDR1 is MGHRA and CDR2 is YSYEKL in the germline V gene. For the CDR3, the DNA is TGCGCCAGCAGCCAAGATAAGAGGGGTTACAATGAGCAGTTCTTC. Its protein is CASSQDKRGYNEQFF.

This chain uses TRBV20-1 with TRBJ2-5, with D possibly TRBD2 on 8 matching bases. The CDR3 is 17 residues long. Trimming cost V 6 bases and J 4 bases, with 27 bases left between them. Germline CDR1 is DFQATT and CDR2 is SNEGSKA (reference sequence). The CDR3 DNA follows: TGCAGTGCCCCCTCAGGGGGAGCGGGAGTGGTGAGAGAGACCCAGTACTTC. This codes for CSAPSGGAGVVRETQYF.

Notes on this clonotype: One end of the junction fails to match germline, which may point to a read error. The chain employs TRBV5-5 and TRBJ2-3; a possible D gene is TRBD1 (7 bases). The CDR3 totals 14 residues. Looked up from germline, CDR1 is SGHKS and CDR2 is YYEKEE (reference sequence). Here the CDR3 DNA reads TGTGCCAGCAGCGGGAGGACAGGCACGGATATGCAGTATTTT. Translation gives CASSGRTGTDMQYF.

There are a few counts of this clonotype. The V gene is TRBV7-2, the J gene TRBJ1-2; 7 nucleotides line up with TRBD1. Germline V gene data show CDR1 as SGHTA and CDR2 as FQGNSA. The CDR3 is 13 amino acids. The ends lost 1 base at V and 8 bases at J; junction bases unmatched: 4. CDR3 residues: CASSLGFRGGYTF. In DNA, the CDR3 is TGTGCCAGCAGCTTAGGGTTCAGGGGGGGCTACACCTTC.

This clonotype has more than one count but fewer than ten. The chain joins TRBV12-5 to TRBJ1-1; TRBD1 matches at 9 bases. With 5 bases clipped from V and 6 bases from J, the junction kept 10 bases outside the gene matches. From germline, CDR1 is LGHNT and CDR2 FRNRAP. The CDR3 contains 15 residues. The CDR3 DNA reads TGTGCTAGTGGTACCCCGACAGGGGGACCCCCTGAAGCTTTCTTT. It yields the protein CASGTPTGGPPEAFF.

Comment on this clonotype: One end of the junction varies from germline; a read error may be responsible. The gene calls are TRBV7-7 and TRBJ2-1; TRBD2 might be the D (5 bases). The CDR3 runs 15 residues. CDR1 and CDR2 (germline): SSHAT, FNYEAQ (reference sequence). The CDR3 region is CASSERVRGFSEQFF. In DNA form, the CDR3 reads TGTGCTAGCAGCGAAAGGGTCCGGGGTTTCAGTGAGCAGTTCTTC.

The chain couples TRBV4-3 to TRBJ1-2; D is ambiguous. The CDR3 is made up of 14 amino acids. V was pared by 0 bases and J by 7 bases, with 12 bases between. Germline V gene sequence: CDR1 LGHNA, CDR2 YSLEER. The CDR3 nucleotides are TGCGCCAGCAGCCAAGATTTTGGGGTTCGTGGCTACACCTTC. It yields the protein CASSQDFGVRGYTF.

This sequence joins TRBV15 and TRBJ2-3, with 10 bases aligning to TRBD2. V dropped 1 base and J dropped 4; count of bases not matched to a gene: 8. Germline V gives CDR1 LNHNV, CDR2 YYDKDF (reference sequence). CDR3 length equals 17 residues. As DNA, the CDR3 is TGTGCCACCAGCAGAGGGGGACTAGCGACGGGGGCAGATACGCAGTATTTT. Its translation: CATSRGGLATGADTQYF.

A few counts support this clonotype. The V gene is TRBV10-3, the J gene TRBJ1-2; 8 bases agree with TRBD1. Germline V gene sequence: CDR1 ENHRY, CDR2 SYGVKD. The CDR3 runs 13 residues. The trim removed 6 bases at V and 6 bases at J, leaving 6 bases unmatched. As DNA, the CDR3 is TGTGCCATCAGATCCGCAGGGGGCGATGGCTACACCTTC. Its translation: CAIRSAGGDGYTF.

The J gene is TRBJ2-7, the V gene TRBV28; 7 nucleotides align to TRBD1. CDR1 is MDHEN and CDR2 is SYDVKM in the germline V gene. The CDR3 consists of 12 residues. The trim removed 6 bases at V and 4 bases at J, leaving 3 bases unmatched. CDR3 sequence: CASRQQGYEQYF. Written as DNA, the CDR3 is TGTGCCAGCAGGCAACAGGGGTACGAGCAGTACTTC.

This clonotype was counted between two and nine times. The chain couples TRBV20-1 to TRBJ2-5, with D possibly TRBD1 on 5 matching bases. The last part of the DNA fits TRBJ2-7 better; the J call may be wrong. Germline CDR1 is DFQATT and CDR2 is SNEGSKA (reference sequence). The CDR3 contains 12 residues. The CDR3 coding sequence is TGCAGTGGCCAGAACCAGGGCTACGAGCAGTACTTC. Its protein product is CSGQNQGYEQYF.